What follows describes a single T cell receptor (beta chain). The sample comes from a study of blood T cell repertoires in COVID-19. The CDR3 loop spans 15 amino acids. V dropped 1 base and J dropped 5; count of bases not matched to a gene: 4. Germline V lookup: CDR1 SGHVS, CDR2 FQNEAQ. Study processing details: Nucleated cell number was recorded as an estimate derived from reference gene primer amplification. Assay: immunoSEQ multiplex PCR; the TCRdb copy retains only in-frame clones and omits some. Clone size and the V and J calls come from that table; the DNA yielded D and trimming. The sample gives around 300,000 clones, roughly 90% of which show up once; roughly 1.6% is in the top ten.

The chain links TRBV7-8 to TRBJ2-1, with 8 bases matching TRBD2. Sequenced: PBMCs or T cells enriched from blood (not recorded which). The receptor was derived from a woman aged 18-29 years with acute COVID-19. DNA of the CDR3: TGTGCCAGCAGCTTAGAAGCGGGAGTGAACAATGAGCAGTTCTTC. It translates to CASSLEAGVNNEQFF.